This paragraph covers one TCR beta chain sequence. In this sample, this clonotype turned up a few times. Its antigen remains undetermined. The sample holds no much larger clone one base away, and base qualities are not on file. The source of the sample is a study of response to subunit inactivated influenza vaccine listed by TCRdb under 2018. With respect to the entire study: The study used deep quantitative T cell receptor repertoire profiling to track responses to a trivalent subunit inactivated influenza vaccine. Points the paper makes about the study in general: It was suggested by the authors that each seasonal influenza vaccination may recruit only a limited number of new T cells.

The library was generated by RT-PCR. TCRdb lists the instrument as Illumina HiSeq 2500. TCRdb reprocessed the public reads (quality trimming at Q25 with fastp, clone calling with MiXCR) and kept in-frame beta chains. Identical CDR3 protein sequences are pooled into one entry, listed with their most common genes and DNA. The sample table contains 500,000 to 550,000 distinct CDR3 sequences; only one count was recorded for less than 7.5% of them. About an eighth of the sample lies in the top ten. Trimming leaves V shorter by 9 bases and J shorter by 7 bases, with the junction holding 10 bases beyond the gene matches. The CDR3, cysteine through phenylalanine, is 13 amino acids long. CDR3 DNA is the only sequence kept; it has 39 bases, read in frame from the first base. CDR1 is given as MNHNS and CDR2 as SASEGT, both from the germline V gene.

This sequence originates from a man between 50 and 70 years old who received an inactivated influenza vaccine. Donor details come from another sample of the same person, matched by shared clones. The source material was PBMCs from blood, sampled less than 25 months after vaccination. The V gene is TRBV6-1 and the J gene is TRBJ2-7; TRBD2 lines up with 9 middle nucleotides. The DNA sequence is given as TGTGCCAGTTATAGCGGGAGAGGGAATGAGCAGTACTTC. It specifies CASYSGRGNEQYF.